Each of the 5 T cell receptor beta chains below was sequenced from the same sample in a study of T-cell reconstitution after alpha-beta-depleted transplantation in children (dated by TCRdb to about 2016). The treatment or condition label corresponds to: allogeneic hematopoietic cell transplantation with graft depleted of TCRalphabeta T cells and CD19 B cells. Library creation used PCR. Instrument used: Illumina HiSeq 2500. TCR libraries were prepared with molecular barcoding, using unique molecular identifiers to normalize TCRbeta repertoire quantification. TCRdb reran the public reads through fastp at Q25 and MiXCR, keeping productive beta chains. All rows with the same CDR3 protein become a single entry with the most common DNA and genes. This sample holds 600,000 to 800,000 distinct CDR3 sequences; about an eighth were observed only once. The ten largest clonotypes hold 0.79% of the sample. This material consisted of PBMCs, taken before TCRalphabeta/CD19-depleted stem cell transplant. These receptors were obtained from a girl aged 2 to 9 with congenital amegakaryocytic thrombocytopenia, due to receive a stem cell transplant.

This clonotype was seen ten or more times. This rearrangement joins TRBV5-1 to TRBJ2-3; TRBD2 matches at 9 bases. This CDR3 spans 15 amino acids. The junction had 4 bases not matched to a gene; V was cut back by 0 bases and J by 5 bases. The germline V gene encodes CDR1 SGHRS and CDR2 YFSETQ. CDR3 amino acids: CASSLVTSGRDTQYF. As DNA, the CDR3 is TGCGCCAGCAGCTTGGTGACTAGCGGAAGAGATACGCAGTATTTT.

The V call is TRBV29-1, the J call TRBJ2-3; 14 nucleotides match TRBD2. CDR3 length: 15 amino acids. With 7 bases clipped from V and 5 bases from J, the junction kept 8 bases outside the gene matches. Germline V gene sequence: CDR1 SQVTM, CDR2 ANQGSEA. The CDR3 spells CSALTSGRAQDTQYF. The DNA for the CDR3 is TGCAGCGCTCTGACTAGCGGGAGGGCCCAAGATACGCAGTATTTT.

The chain is built from TRBV12-3 or TRBV12-4 and TRBJ2-7; 11 nucleotides match TRBD2. With V trimmed by 8 bases and J by 5 bases, 8 bases remained unmatched. The CDR3 is 14 amino acids. The CDR3 region has the DNA TGTGCCAGCGCCGTAACTAGCGGGAGCCACGAGCAGTACTTC. Amino acid sequence: CASAVTSGSHEQYF.

This clonotype appeared a single time. DNA of the CDR3: TGCGCCAGCAGCGGGCCCGGAGATACGCAGTATTTT. Translating it yields CASSGPGDTQYF. The V and J genes are TRBV5-1 and TRBJ2-3; D is undetermined. V was trimmed by 4 bases and J by 5 bases, leaving 8 bases between them. The V gene's germline CDR1 is SGHRS and CDR2 YFSETQ. This CDR3 has 12 amino acids. Drawing the rest from reference TRBV5-1 and TRBJ2-3, the complete variable domain is KAGVTQTPRYLIKTRGQQVTLSCSPISGHRSVSWYQQTPGQGLQFLFEYFSETQRNKGNFPGRFSGRQFSNSRSEMNVSTLELGDSALYLCASSGPGDTQYFGPGTRLTVL.

This clonotype was picked up a small number of times. V and J are TRBV20-1 and TRBJ1-6, with TRBD1 identical over 10 bases. Germline V gives CDR1 DFQATT, CDR2 SNEGSKA (reference sequence). J lost 10 bases, V lost 6 bases, and 9 bases had no gene match. The CDR3 sequence is 14 residues long. The CDR3, as DNA: TGCAGTGCCTTGACAGGGGGCGGTAAATCACCCCTCCACTTT. It encodes CSALTGGGKSPLHF.